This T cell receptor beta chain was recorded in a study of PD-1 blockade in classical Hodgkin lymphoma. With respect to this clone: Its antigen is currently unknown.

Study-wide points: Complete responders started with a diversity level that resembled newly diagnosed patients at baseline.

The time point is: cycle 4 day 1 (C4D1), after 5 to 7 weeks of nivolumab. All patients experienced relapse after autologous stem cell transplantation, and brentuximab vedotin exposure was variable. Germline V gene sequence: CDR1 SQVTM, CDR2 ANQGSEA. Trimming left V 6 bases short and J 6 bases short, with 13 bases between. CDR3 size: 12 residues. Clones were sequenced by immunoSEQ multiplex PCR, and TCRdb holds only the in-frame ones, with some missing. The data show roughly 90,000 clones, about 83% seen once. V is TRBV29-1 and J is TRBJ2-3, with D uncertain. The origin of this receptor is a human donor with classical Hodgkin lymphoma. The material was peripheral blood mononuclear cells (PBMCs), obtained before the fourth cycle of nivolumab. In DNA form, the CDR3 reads TGCAGCGTACCTGACCCTGTTGATACGCAGTATTTT. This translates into CSVPDPVDTQYF.